One and the same sample provided the 2 T cell receptor beta chains below, sequenced in a study of OX40 agonist ivuxolimab in advanced cancers. Some clones are missing from TCRdb's copy, which holds only in-frame ones; the method was immunoSEQ multiplex PCR. The sample has some 49,000 clones; about 79% are singletons. The sample here was CD4+ or CD8+ T cells sorted from blood, taken in a trial of the OX40 agonist ivuxolimab. All receptors come from an adult with an advanced solid tumor such as melanoma, head and neck, liver or kidney cancer.

The CDR3 protein is CASSPSSFRVRAKNIQYF. For the CDR3, the DNA is TGTGCCAGCAGCCCTTCGAGTTTTCGGGTGAGAGCCAAAAACATTCAGTACTTC. The gene calls are TRBV4-2 and TRBJ2-4; D remains unclear. Deletions cut 4 bases from V and 0 bases from J, with 19 bases between. Germline CDR1 reads LGHNA; CDR2 reads YNFKEQ. The CDR3 sequence is 18 residues long.

The chain uses TRBV28 and TRBJ2-3; D is undetermined. This CDR3 has 14 amino acids. The V end lost 0 bases, the J end lost 3 bases, and 7 bases lay between the germline ends. CDR1 and CDR2 (germline): MDHEN, SYDVKM. The DNA of the CDR3 is TGTGCCAGCAGTTTATGGGATAGGACAGATACGCAGTATTTT. Protein: CASSLWDRTDTQYF.